This T cell receptor beta chain was identified in a study of CD8+ T cells in alopecia areata listed by TCRdb under 2018. Concerning the study at large: The treated patients, all with moderate-to-severe alopecia areata, were enrolled in an open-label pilot trial of oral tofacitinib given at 5 to 10 mg twice daily. In both human patients and the C3H/HeJ mouse model, the study applied high-throughput TCRbeta sequencing to look at T cell clonal expansion in alopecia areata. Tofacitinib-treated patients had biopsies at baseline and at 4 and 24 weeks of treatment, with a later scalp biopsy in several patients. The RNA source kit depended on sample type: the PAXgene miRNA kit for fixed scalp, the miRNeasy kit for PBMCs, and the RNeasy kit for mouse skin. The SALT score, which quantifies the percentage of affected scalp surface area, was used to measure disease severity in treated patients. In humans, TCRbeta sequencing was performed on scalp tissue and on sorted CD4+ and CD8+ peripheral blood T cells from healthy controls and from patients with patchy or totalis/universalis alopecia areata. Tofacitinib was administered for 6 to 18 months, and 6 months of follow-up off drug were then conducted to assess delayed response and recurrence. Scalp clonality was compared across normal scalp (n=4), patchy alopecia areata scalp (n=8), and alopecia totalis/universalis scalp (n=8). TCRbeta CDR3 regions were amplified by immunoSEQ multiplex PCR using 35 Vbeta forward and 13 Jbeta reverse primers.

This clone appeared a few times. What this receptor recognizes is not known. Qualities for individual bases were not recorded, and no much larger clone is one base off. Trimming removed 4 bases from V and 4 bases from J, leaving 17 bases between the germline ends. For CDR1 and CDR2, the germline V gene lists MNHEY and SVGAGI. There are 16 amino acids in the CDR3, from cysteine to phenylalanine inclusive. The entry retains the CDR3 DNA only, 48 bases that are in frame from base 1. Library preparation employed the immunoSEQ multiplex PCR assay. RNA was extracted from all samples and reverse transcribed into cDNA as template for TCR sequencing. SuperScript III was used for first-strand cDNA synthesis, primed with a 2:1 mix of oligo-dT and random hexamers. A synthetic immune receptor repertoire was used to measure amplification bias, and any remaining bias was corrected computationally. In the source study's methods: After raw reads were preprocessed to remove errors, the CDR3 was defined following IMGT conventions as running from the conserved cysteine to phenylalanine. To get clonality, Shannon entropy was normalized by log2 of the number of productive unique TCRs and the result was subtracted from 1. Scalp TCRbeta sequences were cross-referenced with sorted blood CD4 and CD8 repertoires so that the CD4 or CD8 identity of scalp clones could be inferred. Imported from immuneACCESS, the table was reduced by TCRdb to in-frame sequences with V and J called. These copies leave out some clones; in studies compared against another copy, an unresolved V gene accounts for under half, and the cause of the remainder is not known. For V, J and clone size, that table is used; D and trimming come from the DNA. For this sample the table gives 60,000 to 85,000 clones, of which approximately 66% were detected only once. The ten most abundant clones make up about 25% of the sample.

This specimen's time point label, per the study, means: roughly 24 weeks on oral tofacitinib. According to the study, the label for this sample's treatment or condition signals: oral pan-JAK inhibitor, 5-10 mg twice daily. Lesional scalp punch biopsies and peripheral blood were collected from alopecia areata patients. PBMCs were separated by density centrifugation and stained for CD3, CD4 and CD8, after which CD4+ and CD8+ T cells were sorted on a FACSAria. Results the study describes overall, beyond this receptor: During tofacitinib treatment, many expanded lesional clones stuck around in both scalp and blood, and this persistence may partly explain why relapse happens after treatment is stopped. With tofacitinib, both scalp clonality and the number of expanded CD8+ clones among the top 100 scalp clones went down significantly. Because the treated cohort was small and had only one nonresponder, larger studies are needed to examine links between baseline CD8+ expansion and response. Shared TCR sequences between patients were less evident than in mice, which may be partly attributable to HLA diversity in the patient population. Unlike mouse skin, where gammadelta T cells dominate, normal human skin contains resident alphabeta T cells that get sequenced too, which complicates analysis of the scalp TCR repertoire. Lesional scalp, especially in alopecia totalis/universalis, showed higher clonality and more expanded CD8+ clones than normal scalp, suggesting antigenic drive.

The sample in question was CD8+ T cells sorted from blood, obtained at week 24, from a patient treated with tofacitinib. The chain uses TRBV6-5 and TRBJ1-3; the D gene cannot be named for sure. The sequence derives from a human donor with alopecia areata. The CDR3 protein sequence reads: CASSSTGYGIGNTIYF. The nucleotides are TGTGCCAGCAGTTCGACGGGCTACGGGATCGGAAACACCATATATTTT.